This TCR beta chain was found in a study of CD8 T cells in Susac syndrome. Overall study findings and caveats: It was acknowledged in the study that the number of individuals who were included in its TCR sequencing and HLA analysis was relatively small.

Random hexamers primed reverse transcription of roughly 0.5 to 1 ug RNA. TCR beta CDR3 was amplified by immunoSEQ multiplex PCR. This amplification extended across 54 Vbeta and 13 Jbeta segments. TCRdb re-called the immunoSEQ multiplex PCR reads with MiXCR, one entry per CDR3 protein. The table includes 150,000 to 160,000 distinct CDR3 sequences, about 95% detected once. With regard to this clonotype: Its antigen is not identified.

Germline CDR1 SQVTM, CDR2 ANQGSEA. The CDR3 is 16 amino acids. Unmatched junction bases numbered 5, after V lost 5 bases and J lost 4 bases. Sequenced sample: CD8+ T cells from PBMCs. The chain employs TRBV29-1 and TRBJ2-1, with TRBD2 matching over 16 bases. The receptor was derived from a human donor with multiple sclerosis. CDR3 nucleotide sequence: TGCAGCGTTTTGGGGACTAGCGGGGGGGCTTACAATGAGCAGTTCTTC. This translates into CSVLGTSGGAYNEQFF.